This TCR beta chain was retrieved from a study of T cell responses to AZD1222 COVID-19 vaccine. The table came from immunoSEQ multiplex PCR; TCRdb's copy has only in-frame clones and leaves some out. The sample yields approximately 150,000 clones, 89% seen once. The study, taken as a whole, reports: The donor cohort was predominantly white British with a female majority, and clonal diversity may have been underestimated.

Turning to this clone: The antigen is not known.

V was clipped by 4 bases and J by 4 bases; unmatched bases: 9. The CDR3 runs to 15 residues. Per the germline V gene, CDR1 is LGHNA and CDR2 is YSLEER. This material consisted of peripheral blood, taken on day 0 of AZD1222 vaccination. This TCR came from an adult in good health. V usage is TRBV4-3 and J usage is TRBJ1-2; 7 positions match TRBD1. The CDR3 DNA is TGCGCCAGCAGCCGAGCGACAGGGCTTATCTATGGCTACACCTTC. Translating it yields CASSRATGLIYGYTF.